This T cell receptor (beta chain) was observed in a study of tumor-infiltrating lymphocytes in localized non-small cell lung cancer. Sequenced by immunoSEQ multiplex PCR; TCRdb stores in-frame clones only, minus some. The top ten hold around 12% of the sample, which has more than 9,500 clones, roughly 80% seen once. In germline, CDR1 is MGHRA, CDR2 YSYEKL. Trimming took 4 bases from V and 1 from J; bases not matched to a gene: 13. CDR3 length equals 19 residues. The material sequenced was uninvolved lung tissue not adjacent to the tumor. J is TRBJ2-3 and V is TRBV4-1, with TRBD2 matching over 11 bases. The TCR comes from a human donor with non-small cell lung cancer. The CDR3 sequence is CASSPSPFLTSGGTDTQYF. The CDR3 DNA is TGCGCCAGCAGCCCAAGCCCCTTTCTGACTAGCGGGGGCACAGATACGCAGTATTTT.